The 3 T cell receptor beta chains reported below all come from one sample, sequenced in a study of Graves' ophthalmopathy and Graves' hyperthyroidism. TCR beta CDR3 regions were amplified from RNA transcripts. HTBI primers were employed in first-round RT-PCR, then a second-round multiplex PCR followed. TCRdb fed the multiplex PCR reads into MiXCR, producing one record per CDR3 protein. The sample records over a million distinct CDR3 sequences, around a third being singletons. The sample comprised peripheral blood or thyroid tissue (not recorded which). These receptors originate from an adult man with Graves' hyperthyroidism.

Here the CDR3 reads CASSPTLGGLNTEAFF. CDR3 in DNA: TGTGCCAGTAGTCCGACTTTGGGGGGGCTGAACACTGAAGCTTTCTTT. The J gene is TRBJ1-1, the V gene TRBV19, with D possibly being TRBD1 (6 bases). V was trimmed by 5 bases and J by 0 bases, leaving 16 bases between them. The CDR3 covers 16 residues. Germline V gene data show CDR1 as LNHDA and CDR2 as SQIVND (reference sequence).

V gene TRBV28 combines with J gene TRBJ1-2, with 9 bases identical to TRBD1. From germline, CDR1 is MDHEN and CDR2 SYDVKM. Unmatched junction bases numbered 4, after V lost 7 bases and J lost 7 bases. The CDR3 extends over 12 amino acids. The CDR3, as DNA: TGTGCCAGCACCCGGGACAGGGCTGGCTACACCTTC. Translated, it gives CASTRDRAGYTF.

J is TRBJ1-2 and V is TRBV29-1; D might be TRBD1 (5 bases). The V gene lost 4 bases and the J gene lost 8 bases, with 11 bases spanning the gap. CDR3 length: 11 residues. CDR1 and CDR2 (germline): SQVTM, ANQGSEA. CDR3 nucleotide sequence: TGCAGCGTTGTGCAGGGAGAAGGCTACACCTTC. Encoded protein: CSVVQGEGYTF.